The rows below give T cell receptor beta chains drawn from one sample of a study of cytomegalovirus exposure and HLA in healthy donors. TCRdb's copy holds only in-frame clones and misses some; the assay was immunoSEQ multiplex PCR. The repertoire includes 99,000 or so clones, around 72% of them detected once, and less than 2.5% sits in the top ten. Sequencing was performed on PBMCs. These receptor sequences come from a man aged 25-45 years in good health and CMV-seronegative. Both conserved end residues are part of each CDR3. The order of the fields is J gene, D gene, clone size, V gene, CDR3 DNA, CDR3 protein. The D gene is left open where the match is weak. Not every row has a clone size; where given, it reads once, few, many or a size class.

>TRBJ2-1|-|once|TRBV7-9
TGTGCCAGCAGCTTCAAGCGGAGCTCCTACAATGAGCAGTTCTTC
CASSFKRSSYNEQFF
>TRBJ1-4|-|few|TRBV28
TGTGCCAGCAGTTTATTGACCGAGGTTGGCCCTGAAAAACTGTTTTTT
CASSLLTEVGPEKLFF
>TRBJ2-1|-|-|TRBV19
TGTGCCAGTAGCCCCTCCCTACAGGATGAGCAGTTCTTC
CASSPSLQDEQFF
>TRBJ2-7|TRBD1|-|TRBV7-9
TGTGCCAGCAGCTTAGCGGCAGGGGGCTACGAGCAGTACTTC
CASSLAAGGYEQYF
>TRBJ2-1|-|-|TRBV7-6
TGTGCCAGCAGCTGGAGCTCCTACAATGAGCAGTTCTTC
CASSWSSYNEQFF
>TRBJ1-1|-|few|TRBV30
TGTGCCTGGAGGCAGGTGGGCACTGAAGCTTTCTTT
CAWRQVGTEAFF
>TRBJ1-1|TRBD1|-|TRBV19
TGTGCCAGTAGGGACAGGGGGCAGGCGAACACTGAAGCTTTCTTT
CASRDRGQANTEAFF
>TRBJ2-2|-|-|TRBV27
TGTGCCAGCAAATCGGGACAACACACCGGGGAGCTGTTTTTT
CASKSGQHTGELFF
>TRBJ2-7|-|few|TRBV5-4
TGTGCCAGCAGCTTAGAACTTTCCTACGAGCAGTACTTC
CASSLELSYEQYF
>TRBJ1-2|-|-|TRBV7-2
TGTGCCAGCGATAATCAGGGAAATGTCTATGGCTACACCTTC
CASDNQGNVYGYTF
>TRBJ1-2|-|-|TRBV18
TGTGCCAGCTCACCACCGGCCAACTATGGCTACACCTTC
CASSPPANYGYTF
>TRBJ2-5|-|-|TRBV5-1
TGCGCCAGCAGCTTGGTGGGCATCCAAGAGACCCAGTACTTC
CASSLVGIQETQYF
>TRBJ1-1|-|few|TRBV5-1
TGCGCCAGTAACTTGGGTAATCCCCAACAATCCACTGAAGCTTTCTTT
CASNLGNPQQSTEAFF
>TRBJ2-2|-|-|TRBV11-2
TGTGCCAGCAGCTTAAGAGTTGGCGGCGGGGAGCTGTTTTTT
CASSLRVGGGELFF